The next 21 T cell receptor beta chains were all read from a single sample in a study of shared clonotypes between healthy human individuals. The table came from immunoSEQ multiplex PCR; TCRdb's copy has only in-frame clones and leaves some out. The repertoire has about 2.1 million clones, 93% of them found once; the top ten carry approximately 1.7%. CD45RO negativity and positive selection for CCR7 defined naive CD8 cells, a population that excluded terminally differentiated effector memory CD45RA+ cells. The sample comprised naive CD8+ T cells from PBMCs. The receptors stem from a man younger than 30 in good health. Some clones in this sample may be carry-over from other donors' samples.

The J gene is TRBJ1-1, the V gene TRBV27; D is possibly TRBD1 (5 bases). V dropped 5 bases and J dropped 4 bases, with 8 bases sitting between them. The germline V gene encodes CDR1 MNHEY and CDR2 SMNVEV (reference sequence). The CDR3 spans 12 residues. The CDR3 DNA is TGTGCCAGCAGTCACGGGGGCACTGAAGCTTTCTTT. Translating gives CASSHGGTEAFF.

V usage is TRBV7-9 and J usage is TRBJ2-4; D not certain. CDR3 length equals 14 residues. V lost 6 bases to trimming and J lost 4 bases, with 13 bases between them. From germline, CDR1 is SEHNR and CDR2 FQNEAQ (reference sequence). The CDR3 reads CASSPKDGKNIQYF. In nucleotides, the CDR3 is TGTGCCAGCAGTCCTAAAGACGGGAAAAACATTCAGTACTTC.

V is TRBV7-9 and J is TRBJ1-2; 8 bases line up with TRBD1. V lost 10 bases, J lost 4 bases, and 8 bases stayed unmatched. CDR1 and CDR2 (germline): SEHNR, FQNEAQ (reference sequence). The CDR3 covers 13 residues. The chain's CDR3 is CATSGGLGYGYTF. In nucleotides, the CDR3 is TGTGCCACATCAGGGGGCTTGGGCTATGGCTACACCTTC.

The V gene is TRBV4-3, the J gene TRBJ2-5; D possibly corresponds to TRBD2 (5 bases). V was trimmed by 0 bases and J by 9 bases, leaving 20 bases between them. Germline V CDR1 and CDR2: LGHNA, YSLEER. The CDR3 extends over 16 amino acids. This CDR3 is CASSQDSWSSQRSQYF. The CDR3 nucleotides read TGCGCCAGCAGCCAAGATAGCTGGTCTAGCCAGAGGTCCCAGTACTTC.

The CDR3 coding sequence is TGTGCCAGCAGCTCACGTGTCAAAAGCGGGATACTCACAGATACGCAGTATTTT. Encoded protein: CASSSRVKSGILTDTQYF. The chain combines TRBV7-9 with TRBJ2-3; 7 bases map to TRBD2. With V trimmed by 4 bases and J by 2 bases, 15 bases remained unmatched. The CDR3 contains 18 residues. Per the germline V gene, CDR1 is SEHNR and CDR2 is FQNEAQ (reference sequence).

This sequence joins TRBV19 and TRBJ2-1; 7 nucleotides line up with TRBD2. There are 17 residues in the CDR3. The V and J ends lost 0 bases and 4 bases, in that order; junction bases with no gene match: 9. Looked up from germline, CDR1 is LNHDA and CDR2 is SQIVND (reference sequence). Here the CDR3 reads CASSIDRGGVGYNEQFF. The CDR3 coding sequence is TGTGCCAGTAGTATAGATCGTGGGGGGGTCGGGTACAATGAGCAGTTCTTC.

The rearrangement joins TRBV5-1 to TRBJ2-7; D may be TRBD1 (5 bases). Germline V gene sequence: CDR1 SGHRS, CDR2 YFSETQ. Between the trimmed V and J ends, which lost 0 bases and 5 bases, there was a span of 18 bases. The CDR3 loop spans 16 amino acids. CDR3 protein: CASSLADTLGPDEQYF. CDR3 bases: TGCGCCAGCAGCTTGGCGGACACCCTGGGCCCGGACGAGCAGTACTTC.

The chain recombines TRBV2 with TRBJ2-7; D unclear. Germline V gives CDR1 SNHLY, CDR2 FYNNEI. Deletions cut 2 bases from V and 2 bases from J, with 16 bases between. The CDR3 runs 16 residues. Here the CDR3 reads CASSEFPADFTYEQYF. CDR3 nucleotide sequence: TGTGCCAGCAGTGAATTTCCCGCAGATTTTACCTACGAGCAGTACTTC.

This CDR3 reads CASSPPGSPMALSEQFF. The DNA of the CDR3 is TGTGCCAGCTCACCACCGGGATCACCGATGGCTCTTTCGGAGCAGTTCTTC. This chain joins TRBV18 and TRBJ2-1; D not certain. The germline gives CDR1 KGHSH, CDR2 LQKENI. The V end lost 0 bases, the J end lost 10 bases, and 22 bases lay between the germline ends. The CDR3 has 17 amino acids.

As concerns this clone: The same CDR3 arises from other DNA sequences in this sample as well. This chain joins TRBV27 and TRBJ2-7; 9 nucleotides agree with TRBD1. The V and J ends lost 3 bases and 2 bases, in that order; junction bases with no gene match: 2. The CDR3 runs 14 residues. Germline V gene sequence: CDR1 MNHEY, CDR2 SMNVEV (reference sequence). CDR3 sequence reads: CASSFTGGTYEQYF. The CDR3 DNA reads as TGTGCCAGCAGTTTCACAGGGGGCACCTACGAGCAGTACTTC.

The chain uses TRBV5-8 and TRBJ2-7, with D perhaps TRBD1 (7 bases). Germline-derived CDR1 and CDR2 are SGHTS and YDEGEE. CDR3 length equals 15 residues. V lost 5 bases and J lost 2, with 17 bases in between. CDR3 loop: CASRGEAGQTYEQYF. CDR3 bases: TGTGCCAGCAGGGGAGAGGCGGGACAGACCTACGAGCAGTACTTC.

This chain's CDR3 is CATREGEKLFF. CDR3 in DNA: TGCGCCACCAGGGAGGGTGAAAAACTGTTTTTT. The chain employs TRBV5-1 and TRBJ1-4; D is perhaps TRBD1 (5 bases). There are 11 residues in the CDR3. Germline V CDR1 and CDR2: SGHRS, YFSETQ. Trimming shortened V by 9 bases and J by 7 bases, and 10 bases separated the two germline ends. The complete variable domain, with remaining parts taken from reference TRBV5-1 and TRBJ1-4, reads KAGVTQTPRYLIKTRGQQVTLSCSPISGHRSVSWYQQTPGQGLQFLFEYFSETQRNKGNFPGRFSGRQFSNSRSEMNVSTLELGDSALYLCATREGEKLFFGSGTQLSVL.

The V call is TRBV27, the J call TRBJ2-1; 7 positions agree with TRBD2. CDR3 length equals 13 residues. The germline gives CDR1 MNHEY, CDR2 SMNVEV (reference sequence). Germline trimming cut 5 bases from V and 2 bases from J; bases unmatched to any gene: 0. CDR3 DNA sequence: TGTGCCAGCAGTACTAGCGCCTACAATGAGCAGTTCTTC. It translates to CASSTSAYNEQFF.

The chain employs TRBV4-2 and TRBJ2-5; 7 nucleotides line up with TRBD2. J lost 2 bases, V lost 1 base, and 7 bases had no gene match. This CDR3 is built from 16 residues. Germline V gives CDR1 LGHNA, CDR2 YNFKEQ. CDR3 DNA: TGTGCCAGCAGCCAAGTTGCGGGAGAGGATCAAGAGACCCAGTACTTC. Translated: CASSQVAGEDQETQYF.

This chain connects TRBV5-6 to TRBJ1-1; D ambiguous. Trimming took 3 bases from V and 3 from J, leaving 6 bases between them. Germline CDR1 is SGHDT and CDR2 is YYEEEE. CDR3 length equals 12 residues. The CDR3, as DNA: TGTGCCAGCAGCTCAATGGACACTGAAGCTTTCTTT. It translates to CASSSMDTEAFF.

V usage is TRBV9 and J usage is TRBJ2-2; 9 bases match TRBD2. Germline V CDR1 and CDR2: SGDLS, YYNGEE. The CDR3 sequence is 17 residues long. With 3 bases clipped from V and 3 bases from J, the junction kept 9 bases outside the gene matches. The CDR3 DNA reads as TGTGCCAGCAGCGAACCCCTGGCGGGGGGGGACACCGGGGAGCTGTTTTTT. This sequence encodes CASSEPLAGGDTGELFF. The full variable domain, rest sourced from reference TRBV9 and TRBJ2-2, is DSGVTQTPKHLITATGQRVTLRCSPRSGDLSVYWYQQSLDQGLQFLIQYYNGEERAKGNILERFSAQQFPDLHSELNLSSLELGDSALYFCASSEPLAGGDTGELFFGEGSRLTVL.

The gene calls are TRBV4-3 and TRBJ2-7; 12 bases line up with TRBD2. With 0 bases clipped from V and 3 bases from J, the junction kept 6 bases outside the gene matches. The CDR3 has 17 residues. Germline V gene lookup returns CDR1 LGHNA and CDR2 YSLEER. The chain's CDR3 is CASSQDLAGGIGYEQYF. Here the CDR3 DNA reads TGCGCCAGCAGCCAAGATCTAGCGGGAGGGATTGGCTACGAGCAGTACTTC.

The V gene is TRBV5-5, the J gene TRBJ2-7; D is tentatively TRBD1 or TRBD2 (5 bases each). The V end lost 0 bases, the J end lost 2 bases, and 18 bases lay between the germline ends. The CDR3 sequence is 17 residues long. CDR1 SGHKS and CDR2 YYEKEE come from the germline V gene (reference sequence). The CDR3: CASSLGSDPGDPYEQYF. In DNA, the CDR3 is TGTGCCAGCAGCTTGGGGAGCGACCCCGGGGACCCCTACGAGCAGTACTTC.

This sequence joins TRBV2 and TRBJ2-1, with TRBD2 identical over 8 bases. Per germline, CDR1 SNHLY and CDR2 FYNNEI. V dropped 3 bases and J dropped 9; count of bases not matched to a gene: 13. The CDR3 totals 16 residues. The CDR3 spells CASSDLFVARGGEQFF. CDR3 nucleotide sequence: TGTGCCAGCAGTGACTTGTTTGTCGCACGGGGGGGTGAGCAGTTCTTC.

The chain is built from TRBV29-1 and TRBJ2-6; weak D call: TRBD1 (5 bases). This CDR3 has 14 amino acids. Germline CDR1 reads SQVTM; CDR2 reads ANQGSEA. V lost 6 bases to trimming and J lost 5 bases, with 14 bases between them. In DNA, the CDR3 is TGCAGCGTCGCGCATGGGGCTCGGGCCAACGTCCTGACTTTC. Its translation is CSVAHGARANVLTF.

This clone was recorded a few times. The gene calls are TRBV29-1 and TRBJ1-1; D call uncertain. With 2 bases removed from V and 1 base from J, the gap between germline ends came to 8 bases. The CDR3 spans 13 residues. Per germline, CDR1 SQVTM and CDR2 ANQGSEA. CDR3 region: CSVEMAENTEAFF. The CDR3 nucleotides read TGCAGCGTTGAAATGGCAGAGAACACTGAAGCTTTCTTT.